The source of this T cell receptor beta chain is a study of graft-versus-host responses after intestinal transplantation. Regarding this clone: Its target is not known.

V was pared by 5 bases and J by 0 bases, with 6 bases between. Germline CDR1 and CDR2: SGHRS and YFSETQ. The CDR3 is 13 amino acids. Regarding the study as a whole: Recipient bone marrow held GvH clones, some seen earlier in ileum or blood.

Some clones are missing from TCRdb's copy, which holds only in-frame ones; the method was immunoSEQ multiplex PCR. The sample lists 77,000 or so clones, about 94% occurring once. The source was unstimulated CD8+ T cells sorted from spleen or lymph node cells, collected before intestinal transplant. The clonotype was recovered from a human donor who received an intestinal transplant. The chain carries TRBV5-1 and TRBJ2-1; D remains ambiguous. The CDR3 here is CASRASSYNEQFF. The CDR3 DNA is TGCGCCAGCAGAGCCAGCTCCTACAATGAGCAGTTCTTC.